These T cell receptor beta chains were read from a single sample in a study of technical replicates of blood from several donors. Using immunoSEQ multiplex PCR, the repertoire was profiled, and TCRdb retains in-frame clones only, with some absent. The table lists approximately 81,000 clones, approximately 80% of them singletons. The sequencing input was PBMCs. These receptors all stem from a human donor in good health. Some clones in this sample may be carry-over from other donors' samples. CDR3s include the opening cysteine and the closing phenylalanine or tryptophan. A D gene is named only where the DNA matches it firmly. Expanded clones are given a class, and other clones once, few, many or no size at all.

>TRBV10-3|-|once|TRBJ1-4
TGTGCCATCAGTGTGGGGCACAGTGAAAAACTGTTTTTT
CAISVGHSEKLFF
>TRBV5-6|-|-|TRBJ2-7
TGTGCCAGCAGCTTAATAAGGACACTGGGGGAGCAGTACTTC
CASSLIRTLGEQYF
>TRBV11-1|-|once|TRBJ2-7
TGTGCCAGCAGCAGACAGTCTCACTACGAGCAGTACTTC
CASSRQSHYEQYF
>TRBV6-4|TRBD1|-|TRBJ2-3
TGTGCCAGCAGCTTGACAGGGGGCACAGATACGCAGTATTTT
CASSLTGGTDTQYF
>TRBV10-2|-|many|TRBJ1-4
TGCGCCAGCAGTGGGGGCATGGATGAAAAACTGTTTTTT
CASSGGMDEKLFF
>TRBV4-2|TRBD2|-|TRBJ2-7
TGTGCCAGCAGCCCCCGGGGTAGCGGGAGTGTAGGCGAGCAGTACTTC
CASSPRGSGSVGEQYF
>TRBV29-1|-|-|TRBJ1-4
TGCAGCGTTGGAACGGGAACTAATGAAAAACTGTTTTTT
CSVGTGTNEKLFF
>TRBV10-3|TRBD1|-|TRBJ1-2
TGTGCCATCAGTGAAGGGACAGGGGGCGCGGGCTATGGCTACACCTTC
CAISEGTGGAGYGYTF
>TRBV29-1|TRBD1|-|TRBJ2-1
TGCAGCATTCTCACTGAGACAGGGGGTTTCTACAATGAGCAGTTCTTC
CSILTETGGFYNEQFF
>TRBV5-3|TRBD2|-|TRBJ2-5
TGTGCCAGAAGACGGGGACTAGCGGAGTACCAAGAGACCCAGTACTTC
CARRRGLAEYQETQYF
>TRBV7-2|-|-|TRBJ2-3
TGTGCCAGCAGCGCGGGGCCCGAAGATACGCAGTATTTT
CASSAGPEDTQYF
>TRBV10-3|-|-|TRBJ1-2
TGTGCCATCAGTGACCCCCTCTATGGCTACACCTTC
CAISDPLYGYTF
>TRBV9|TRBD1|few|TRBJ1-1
TGTGCCAGCAGCGTAGGACGACAGGGGTATGCTGAAGCTTTCTTT
CASSVGRQGYAEAFF
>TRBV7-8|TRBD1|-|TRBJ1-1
TGTGCCAGCAGCACCGACAGGGAGAACACTGAAGCTTTCTTT
CASSTDRENTEAFF
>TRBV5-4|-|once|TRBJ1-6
TGTGCCAGCAGCTTGGTCAGGGGTCGCACCTATAATTCACCCCTCCACTTT
CASSLVRGRTYNSPLHF
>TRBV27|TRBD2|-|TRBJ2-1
TGTGCCAGCAGTTTCCCCAAGCGGGGGGGCCGCAATGAGCAGTTCTTC
CASSFPKRGGRNEQFF
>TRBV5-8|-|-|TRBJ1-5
TGTGCCAGCAGCTTGGGGTCCTATAGCAATCAGCCCCAGCATTTT
CASSLGSYSNQPQHF
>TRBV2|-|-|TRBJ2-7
TGTGCCAGCTCCCAAGAAGTCGGGGTCGGTTACGAGCAGTACTTC
CASSQEVGVGYEQYF
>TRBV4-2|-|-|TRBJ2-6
TGTGCCAGCAGCCAAGTCGGAGTGGGGGCCAACGTCCTGACTTTC
CASSQVGVGANVLTF
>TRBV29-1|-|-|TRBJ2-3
TGCAGCGTTGAAGACGGACAGAGAATGCAGTATTTT
CSVEDGQRMQYF
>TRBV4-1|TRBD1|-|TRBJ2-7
TGCGCCAGCAGCGACTCCGGGACAGGGTCTTACGAGCAGTACTTC
CASSDSGTGSYEQYF
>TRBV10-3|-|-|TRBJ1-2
TGTGCCATCAGGAGACAGGAAAACTATGGCTACACCTTC
CAIRRQENYGYTF
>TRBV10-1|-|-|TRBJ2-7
TGCGCCAGCAGTGAGCCACTGAAAAGCTACGAGCAGTACTTC
CASSEPLKSYEQYF
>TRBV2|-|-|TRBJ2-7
TGTGCCAGCAGTTTTGACGGGTCAATCCACGAGCAGTACTTC
CASSFDGSIHEQYF
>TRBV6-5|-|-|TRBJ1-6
TGTGCCAGCAGTTACGACACATCCCTACCACCCTTCCACTTT
CASSYDTSLPPFHF
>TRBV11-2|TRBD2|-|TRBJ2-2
TGTGCCAGCAGTTTTACTAGCGGGGGTACCGGGGAGCTGTTTTTT
CASSFTSGGTGELFF
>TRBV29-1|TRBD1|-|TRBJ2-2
TGCAGCGCCCGGGACAGGGGCACCGGGGAGCTGTTTTTT
CSARDRGTGELFF
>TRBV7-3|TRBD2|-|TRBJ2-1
TGTGCCAGCAGCCCTAGCGGGAGGGGCGACAATGAGCAGTTCTTC
CASSPSGRGDNEQFF
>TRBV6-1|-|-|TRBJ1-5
TGTGCCAGCAGTGAAGAACGGGGGACTCAGCCCCAGCATTTT
CASSEERGTQPQHF
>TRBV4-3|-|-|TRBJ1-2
TGCGCCAGCAGCCTGGCCAGGGCGTCTAACTATGGCTACACCTTC
CASSLARASNYGYTF
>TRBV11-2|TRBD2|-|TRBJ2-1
TGTGCCAGCAGCTTAGTGTTAGCGGGAGGGCATAGGAATGAGCAGTTCTTC
CASSLVLAGGHRNEQFF
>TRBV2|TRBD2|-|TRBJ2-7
TGTGCCGCTAAGGGGAGGGTTTCCTACGAGCAGTACTTC
CAAKGRVSYEQYF
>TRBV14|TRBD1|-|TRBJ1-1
TGTGCCAGCAGCAGCGGACAGGGGATCACTGAAGCTTTCTTT
CASSSGQGITEAFF
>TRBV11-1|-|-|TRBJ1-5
TGTGCCAGCAGCTTAGCAGGGAGGGATCAGCCCCAGCATTTT
CASSLAGRDQPQHF
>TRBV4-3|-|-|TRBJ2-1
TGCGCCAGCAGCCAAGATTTAGCGGTGCCCGTCTCCTACAATGAGCAGTTCTTC
CASSQDLAVPVSYNEQFF
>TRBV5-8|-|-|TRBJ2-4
TGTGCCAGCAGCTTGGGGACAGCTCTAGCCAAAAACATTCAGTACTTC
CASSLGTALAKNIQYF
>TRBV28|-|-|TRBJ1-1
TGTGCCAGCAGTTTATTTGCGGCCAGAAACACTGAAGCTTTCTTT
CASSLFAARNTEAFF
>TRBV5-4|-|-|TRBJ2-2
TGTGCCAGCAGCCGCGTCGCGACTGGGGAGCTGTTTTTT
CASSRVATGELFF
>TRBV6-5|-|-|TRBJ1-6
TGTGCCAGCAGTTACGACAGGTCGAATTCACCCCTCCACTTT
CASSYDRSNSPLHF
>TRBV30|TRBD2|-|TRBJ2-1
TGTGCCTGGGAGTCTAGCGGGGGGTATGAGCAGTTCTTC
CAWESSGGYEQFF
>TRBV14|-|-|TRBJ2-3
TGTGCCAGCAGGCCCCCGGCGGGCACAGATACGCAGTACTTT
CASRPPAGTDTQYF
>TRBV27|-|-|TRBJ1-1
TGTGCCAGTCGCCGTGGGGACATGAACACTGAAGCTTTCTTT
CASRRGDMNTEAFF
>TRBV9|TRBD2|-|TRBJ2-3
TGTGCCAGCAGCGGGTCTAGCGGGAGAGCAGATACGCAGTATTTT
CASSGSSGRADTQYF
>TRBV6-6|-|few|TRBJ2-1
TGTGCCAGCAGTCCCTCAGGGAAAACCTACAATGAGCAGTTCTTC
CASSPSGKTYNEQFF
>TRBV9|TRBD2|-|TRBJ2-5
TGTGCCAGCAGCGTATTGGGACTAGCGGGGGGGATAGAGACCCAGTACTTC
CASSVLGLAGGIETQYF
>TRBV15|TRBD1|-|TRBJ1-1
TGTGCCACCAGCAGAAGACAGGGGGCAATGAACACTGAAGCTTTCTTT
CATSRRQGAMNTEAFF
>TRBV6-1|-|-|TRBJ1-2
TGTGCCAGCAGTGAAGCGGGAGCATCTACCTATGGCTACACCTTC
CASSEAGASTYGYTF
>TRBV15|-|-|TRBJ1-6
TGTGCCACCAGCTCAAGCGACAGAGACGCTCCTTCACCCCTCCACTTT
CATSSSDRDAPSPLHF